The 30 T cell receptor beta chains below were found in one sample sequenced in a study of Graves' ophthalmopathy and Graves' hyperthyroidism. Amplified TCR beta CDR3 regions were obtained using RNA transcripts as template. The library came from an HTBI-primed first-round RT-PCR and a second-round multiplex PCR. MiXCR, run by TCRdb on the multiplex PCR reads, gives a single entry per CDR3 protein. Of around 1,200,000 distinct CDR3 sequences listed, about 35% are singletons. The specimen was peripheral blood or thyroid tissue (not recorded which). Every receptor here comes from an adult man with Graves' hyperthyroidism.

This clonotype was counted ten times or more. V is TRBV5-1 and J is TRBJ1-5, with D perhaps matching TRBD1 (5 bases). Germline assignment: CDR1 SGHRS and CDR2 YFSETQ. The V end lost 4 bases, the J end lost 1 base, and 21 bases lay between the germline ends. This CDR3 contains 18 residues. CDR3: CASSGGDGRGGSNQPQHF. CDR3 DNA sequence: TGCGCCAGCAGCGGAGGGGACGGACGGGGTGGAAGCAATCAGCCCCAGCATTTT. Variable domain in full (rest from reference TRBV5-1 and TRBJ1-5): KAGVTQTPRYLIKTRGQQVTLSCSPISGHRSVSWYQQTPGQGLQFLFEYFSETQRNKGNFPGRFSGRQFSNSRSEMNVSTLELGDSALYLCASSGGDGRGGSNQPQHFGDGTRLSIL.

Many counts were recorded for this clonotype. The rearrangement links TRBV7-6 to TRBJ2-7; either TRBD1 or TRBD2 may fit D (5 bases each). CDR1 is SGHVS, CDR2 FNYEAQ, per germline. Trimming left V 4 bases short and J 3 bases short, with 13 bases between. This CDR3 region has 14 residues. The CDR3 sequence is CASSSGPLGYEQYF. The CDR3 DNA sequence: TGTGCCAGCAGCTCGGGACCCCTGGGCTACGAGCAGTACTTC.

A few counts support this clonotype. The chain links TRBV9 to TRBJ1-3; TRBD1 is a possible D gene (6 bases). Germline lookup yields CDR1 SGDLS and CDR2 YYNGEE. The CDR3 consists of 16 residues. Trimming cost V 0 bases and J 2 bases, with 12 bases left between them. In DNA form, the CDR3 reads TGTGCCAGCAGCGTAGACCACAGGGCCGCTGGAAACACCATATATTTT. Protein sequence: CASSVDHRAAGNTIYF.

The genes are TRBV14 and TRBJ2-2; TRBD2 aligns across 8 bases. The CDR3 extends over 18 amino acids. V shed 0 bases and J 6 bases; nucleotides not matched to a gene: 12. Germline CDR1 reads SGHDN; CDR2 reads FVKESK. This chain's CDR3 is CASSQDIGGAGGAGELFF. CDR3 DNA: TGTGCCAGCAGCCAAGATATCGGGGGGGCGGGAGGCGCCGGGGAGCTGTTTTTT.

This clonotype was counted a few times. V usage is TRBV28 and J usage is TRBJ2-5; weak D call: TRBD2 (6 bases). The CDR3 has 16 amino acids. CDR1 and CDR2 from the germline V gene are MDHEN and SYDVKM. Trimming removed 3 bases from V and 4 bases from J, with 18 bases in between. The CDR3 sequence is CASSFLRTVGGETQYF. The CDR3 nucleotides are TGTGCCAGCAGTTTTTTGCGTACAGTGGGGGGAGAGACCCAGTACTTC.

Here the CDR3 DNA reads TGTGCCAGCAGGTCGGGGGTGCGGGGAAACACCATATATTTT. This gives the protein CASRSGVRGNTIYF. The V call is TRBV27, the J call TRBJ1-3; D is possibly TRBD1 (5 bases). Per germline, CDR1 MNHEY and CDR2 SMNVEV (reference sequence). The CDR3 sequence is 14 residues long. Trimming left V 6 bases short and J 4 bases short, with 13 bases between.

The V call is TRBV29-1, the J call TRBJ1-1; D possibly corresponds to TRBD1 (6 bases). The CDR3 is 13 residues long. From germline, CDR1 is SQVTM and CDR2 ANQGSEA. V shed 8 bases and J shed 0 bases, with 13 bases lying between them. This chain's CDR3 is CSLLQGVNTEAFF. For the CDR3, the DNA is TGCAGCTTGTTACAGGGAGTGAACACTGAAGCTTTCTTT.

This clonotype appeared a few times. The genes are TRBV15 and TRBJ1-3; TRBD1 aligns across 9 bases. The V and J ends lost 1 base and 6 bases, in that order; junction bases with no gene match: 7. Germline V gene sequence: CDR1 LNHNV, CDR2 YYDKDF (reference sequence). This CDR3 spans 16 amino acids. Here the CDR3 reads CATSRGSRDRANTIYF. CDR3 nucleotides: TGTGCCACCAGCAGAGGGAGCCGGGACAGGGCAAACACCATATATTTT.

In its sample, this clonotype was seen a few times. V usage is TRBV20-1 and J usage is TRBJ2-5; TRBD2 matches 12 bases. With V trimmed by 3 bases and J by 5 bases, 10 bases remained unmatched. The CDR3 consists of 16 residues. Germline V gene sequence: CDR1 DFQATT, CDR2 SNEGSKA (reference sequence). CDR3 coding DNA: TGCAGTGCTAGGTTACTAGCGGGAGGAGGGAGGGAGACCCAGTACTTC. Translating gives CSARLLAGGGRETQYF.

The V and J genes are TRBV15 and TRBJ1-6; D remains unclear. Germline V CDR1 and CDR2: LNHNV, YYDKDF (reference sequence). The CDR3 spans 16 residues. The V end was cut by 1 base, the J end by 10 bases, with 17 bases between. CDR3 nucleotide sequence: TGTGCCACCAGCAGAGGCGAGGACGGGGTTGGCTCACCCCTCCACTTT. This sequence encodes CATSRGEDGVGSPLHF.

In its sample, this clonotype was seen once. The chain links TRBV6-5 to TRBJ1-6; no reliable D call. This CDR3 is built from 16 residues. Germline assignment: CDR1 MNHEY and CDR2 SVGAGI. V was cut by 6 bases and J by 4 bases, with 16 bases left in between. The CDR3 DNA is TGTGCCAGCAGATCCCCCCCCGCACCTTATAATTCACCCCTCCACTTT. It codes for CASRSPPAPYNSPLHF.

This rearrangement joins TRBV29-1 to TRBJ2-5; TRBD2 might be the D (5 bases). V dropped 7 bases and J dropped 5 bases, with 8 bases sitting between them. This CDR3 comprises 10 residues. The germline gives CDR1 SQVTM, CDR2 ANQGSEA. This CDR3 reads CSGGFETQYF. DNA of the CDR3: TGCAGCGGCGGGTTCGAGACCCAGTACTTC.

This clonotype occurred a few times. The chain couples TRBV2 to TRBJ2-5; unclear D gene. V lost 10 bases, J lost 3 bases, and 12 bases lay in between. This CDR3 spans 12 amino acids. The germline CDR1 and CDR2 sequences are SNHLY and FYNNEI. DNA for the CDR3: TGTGCCACCTCCCTTCTTAAAGAGACCCAGTACTTC. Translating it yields CATSLLKETQYF. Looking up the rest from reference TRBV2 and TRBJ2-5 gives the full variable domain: EPEVTQTPSHQVTQMGQEVILRCVPISNHLYFYWYRQILGQKVEFLVSFYNNEISEKSEIFDDQFSVERPDGSNFTLKIRSTKLEDSAMYFCATSLLKETQYFGPGTRLLVL.

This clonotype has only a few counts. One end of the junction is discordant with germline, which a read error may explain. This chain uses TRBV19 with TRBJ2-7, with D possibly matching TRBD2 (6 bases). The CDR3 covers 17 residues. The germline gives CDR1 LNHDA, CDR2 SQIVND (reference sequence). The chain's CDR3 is CVSSLSAPGRWYREQYF. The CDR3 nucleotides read TGTGTCAGTAGCCTATCAGCCCCAGGGAGGTGGTATCGCGAGCAGTACTTC.

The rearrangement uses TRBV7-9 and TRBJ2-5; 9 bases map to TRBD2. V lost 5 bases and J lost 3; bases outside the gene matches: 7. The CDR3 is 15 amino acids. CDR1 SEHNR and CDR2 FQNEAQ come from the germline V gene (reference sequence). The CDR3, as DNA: TGTGCCAGCAGCATACTAGCGGGCGGAAAAGAGACCCAGTACTTC. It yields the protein CASSILAGGKETQYF.

In DNA form, the CDR3 reads TGTACCAGCAGCTTAGATTCGGACATCCACCCCAATCAGCCCCAGCATTTT. It specifies CTSSLDSDIHPNQPQHF. This chain uses TRBV7-2 with TRBJ1-5, with D possibly being TRBD1 (5 bases). This CDR3 comprises 17 residues. Trimming removed 1 base at V and 3 bases at J, with 16 bases between. Germline loops: CDR1 SGHTA, CDR2 FQGNSA.

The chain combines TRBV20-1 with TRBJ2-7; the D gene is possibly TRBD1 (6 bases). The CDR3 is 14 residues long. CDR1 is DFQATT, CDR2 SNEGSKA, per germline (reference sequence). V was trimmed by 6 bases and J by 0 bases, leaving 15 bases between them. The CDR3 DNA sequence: TGCAGTGCGGAACAGAGGGGGAGCTCCTACGAGCAGTACTTC. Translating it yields CSAEQRGSSYEQYF.

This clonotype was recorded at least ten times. DNA of the CDR3: TGTGCCAGCAGCCCTTCGCAGGGGGCGGGTCAGCCCCAGCATTTT. It translates to CASSPSQGAGQPQHF. The gene calls are TRBV7-2 and TRBJ1-5, with 8 nucleotides matching TRBD1. The CDR3 extends over 15 amino acids. V lost 5 bases to trimming and J lost 6 bases; unmatched junction nucleotides: 9. The germline V gene has CDR1 SGHTA and CDR2 FQGNSA.

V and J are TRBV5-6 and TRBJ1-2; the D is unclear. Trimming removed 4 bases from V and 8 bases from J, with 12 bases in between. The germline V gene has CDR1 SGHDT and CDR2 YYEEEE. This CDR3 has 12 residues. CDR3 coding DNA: TGTGCCAGCAGCCAGACAAGCCGGGGCTACACCTTC. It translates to CASSQTSRGYTF.

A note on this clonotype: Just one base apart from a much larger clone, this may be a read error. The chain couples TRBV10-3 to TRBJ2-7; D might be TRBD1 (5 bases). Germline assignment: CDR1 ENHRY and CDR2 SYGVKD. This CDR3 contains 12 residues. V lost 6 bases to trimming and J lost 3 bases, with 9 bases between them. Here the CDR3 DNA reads TGTGCCATCAGCCAGGGTTTCTACGAGCAGTACTTC. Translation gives CAISQGFYEQYF.

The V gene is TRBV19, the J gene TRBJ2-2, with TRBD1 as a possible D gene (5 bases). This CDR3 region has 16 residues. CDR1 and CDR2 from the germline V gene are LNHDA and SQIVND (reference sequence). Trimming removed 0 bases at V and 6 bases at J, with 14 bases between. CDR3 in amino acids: CASSIDPGPDPGELFF. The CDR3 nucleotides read TGTGCCAGTAGTATAGATCCAGGGCCAGATCCCGGGGAGCTGTTTTTT.

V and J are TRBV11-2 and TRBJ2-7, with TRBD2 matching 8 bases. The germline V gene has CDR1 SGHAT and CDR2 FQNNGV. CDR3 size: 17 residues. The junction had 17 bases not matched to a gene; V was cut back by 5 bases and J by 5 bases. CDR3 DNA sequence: TGTGCCAGCAGCCTCGTCGGGATAGCGGGAATAATAAACGAGCAGTACTTC. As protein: CASSLVGIAGIINEQYF.

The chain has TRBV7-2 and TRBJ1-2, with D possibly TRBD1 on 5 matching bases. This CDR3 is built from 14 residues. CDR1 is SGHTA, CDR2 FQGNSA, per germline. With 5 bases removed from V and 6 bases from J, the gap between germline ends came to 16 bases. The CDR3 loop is CASSPEGAADGYTF. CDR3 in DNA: TGTGCCAGCAGCCCGGAAGGGGCTGCGGATGGCTACACCTTC.

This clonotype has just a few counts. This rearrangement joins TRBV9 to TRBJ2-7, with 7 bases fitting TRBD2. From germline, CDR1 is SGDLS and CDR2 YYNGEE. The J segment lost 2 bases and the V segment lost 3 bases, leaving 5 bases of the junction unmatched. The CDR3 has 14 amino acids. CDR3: CASSARDYPYEQYF. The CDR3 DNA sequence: TGTGCCAGCAGCGCCCGGGACTACCCCTACGAGCAGTACTTC.

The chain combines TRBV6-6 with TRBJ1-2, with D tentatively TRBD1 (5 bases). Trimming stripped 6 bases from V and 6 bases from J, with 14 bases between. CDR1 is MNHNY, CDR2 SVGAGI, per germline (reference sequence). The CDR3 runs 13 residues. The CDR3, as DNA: TGTGCCAGCAGCCCCGGGACTTATCATGGCTACACCTTC. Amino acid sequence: CASSPGTYHGYTF.

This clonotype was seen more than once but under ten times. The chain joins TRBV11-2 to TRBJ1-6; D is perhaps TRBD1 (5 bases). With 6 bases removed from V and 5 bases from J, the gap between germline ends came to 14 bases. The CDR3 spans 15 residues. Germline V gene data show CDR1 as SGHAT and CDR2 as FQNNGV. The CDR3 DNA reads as TGTGCCAGCAGTTATCTACAGGCCAATAATTCACCCCTCCACTTT. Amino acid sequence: CASSYLQANNSPLHF.

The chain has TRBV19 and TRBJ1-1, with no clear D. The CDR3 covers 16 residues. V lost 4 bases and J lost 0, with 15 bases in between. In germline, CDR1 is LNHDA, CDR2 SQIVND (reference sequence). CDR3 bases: TGTGCCAGTAGTAATTTAGTGAGTCTCATGAACACTGAAGCTTTCTTT. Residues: CASSNLVSLMNTEAFF.

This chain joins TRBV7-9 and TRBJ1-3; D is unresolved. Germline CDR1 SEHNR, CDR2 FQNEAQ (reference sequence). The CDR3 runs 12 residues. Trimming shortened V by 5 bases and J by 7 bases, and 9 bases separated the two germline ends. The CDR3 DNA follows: TGTGCCAGCAGCCTCTTAAGTAACACCATATATTTT. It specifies CASSLLSNTIYF.

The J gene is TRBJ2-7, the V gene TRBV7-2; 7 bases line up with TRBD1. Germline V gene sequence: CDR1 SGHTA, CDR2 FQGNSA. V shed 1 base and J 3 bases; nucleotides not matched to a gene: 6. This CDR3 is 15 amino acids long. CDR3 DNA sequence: TGTGCCAGCAGCTTAGGGTACAGGGGTCGCTACGAGCAGTACTTC. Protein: CASSLGYRGRYEQYF. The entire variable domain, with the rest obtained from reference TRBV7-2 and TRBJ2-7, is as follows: GAGVSQSPSNKVTEKGKDVELRCDPISGHTALYWYRQSLGQGLEFLIYFQGNSAPDKSGLPSDRFSAERTGGSVSTLTIQRTQQEDSAVYLCASSLGYRGRYEQYFGPGTRLTVT.

The CDR3 is CSAPGTGLDGYEQYF. The CDR3 DNA reads as TGCAGTGCTCCAGGGACAGGGTTGGATGGCTACGAGCAGTACTTC. The chain has TRBV20-1 and TRBJ2-7; TRBD1 matches 9 bases. CDR3 size: 15 residues. The V gene end was trimmed by 5 bases and the J gene end by 3 bases; junction bases not matched to a gene: 11. In germline, CDR1 is DFQATT, CDR2 SNEGSKA (reference sequence).